The clone carrying this TCR beta chain was recorded a few times. As yet, its antigen is unknown. This entry belongs to a study of CD8+ T cells in alopecia areata. Study overall: Tofacitinib exposure lasted 6 to 18 months, followed by 6 months off drug. Study conclusions and caveats: For patients receiving tofacitinib, scalp clonality and expanded CD8+ clones among the top 100 significantly decreased. Mice showed clearer TCR sharing than patients did, a gap that was possibly HLA-related.

CDR1 and CDR2 from the germline V gene are MGHRA and YSYEKL. V shed 3 bases and J 7 bases; nucleotides not matched to a gene: 14. This CDR3 comprises 16 residues. Indicated treatment: oral pan-JAK inhibitor, 5-10 mg twice daily. RNA was extracted and reverse transcribed into cDNA as the sequencing template. Using immunoSEQ multiplex PCR, the repertoire was profiled, and TCRdb retains in-frame clones only, with some absent. Of some 58,000 clones detected, roughly 46% appear once; the ten largest clones hold around 20%. The chain links TRBV4-1 to TRBJ1-2, with 7 bases that match TRBD1. The sequence came from a human donor with alopecia areata. This sample comprised CD8+ T cells sorted from blood, obtained at approximately week 37, from a patient treated with tofacitinib. The CDR3 DNA reads as TGCGCCAGCAGCCAGGCGACAGGGTATGTGTCGAGTGGCTACACCTTC. This encodes CASSQATGYVSSGYTF.